This entry is about one TCR beta chain. Its antigen is undetermined. Using its own MiXCR run on the RACE reads, TCRdb lists one record per CDR3 protein. This repertoire shows about 190,000 distinct CDR3 sequences, under 25% found once; its top ten account for about 2.5%. The record originates from a study of human T cells and chemical hapten exposure. Overall study: The use of 2% DPC on approximately 2 cm by approximately 2 cm of upper inner arm skin constituted sensitization. Doses of diphenylcyclopropenone went to the patients' scalps weekly throughout the roughly 24-week study.

The germline CDR1 and CDR2 sequences are MNHEY and SMNVEV (reference sequence). CDR3 length: 15 residues. After removal of 3 bases from V and 6 bases from J, the junction contained 9 bases not matched to a gene. Documented time point: patch test 3, about 24 weeks after DPC sensitization. Noted treatment: therapeutic diphenylcyclopropenone sensitization with weekly scalp DPC. The study's findings and limits: Relative to control repertoires, expanded TCRs gave rise to significantly more large CDR3 similarity clusters.

This clonotype was sampled from a middle-aged woman with alopecia areata. Some clones in this sample may be carry-over from other donors' samples. This material consisted of whole blood, taken in connection with sensitization to the hapten diphenylcyclopropenone (DPC). The V call is TRBV27, the J call TRBJ2-7; TRBD1 matches at 9 bases. CDR3 DNA: TGTGCCAGCAGTTTCGCCGGGACAGGGTTCCCCGAGCAGTACTTC. It is translated as CASSFAGTGFPEQYF.